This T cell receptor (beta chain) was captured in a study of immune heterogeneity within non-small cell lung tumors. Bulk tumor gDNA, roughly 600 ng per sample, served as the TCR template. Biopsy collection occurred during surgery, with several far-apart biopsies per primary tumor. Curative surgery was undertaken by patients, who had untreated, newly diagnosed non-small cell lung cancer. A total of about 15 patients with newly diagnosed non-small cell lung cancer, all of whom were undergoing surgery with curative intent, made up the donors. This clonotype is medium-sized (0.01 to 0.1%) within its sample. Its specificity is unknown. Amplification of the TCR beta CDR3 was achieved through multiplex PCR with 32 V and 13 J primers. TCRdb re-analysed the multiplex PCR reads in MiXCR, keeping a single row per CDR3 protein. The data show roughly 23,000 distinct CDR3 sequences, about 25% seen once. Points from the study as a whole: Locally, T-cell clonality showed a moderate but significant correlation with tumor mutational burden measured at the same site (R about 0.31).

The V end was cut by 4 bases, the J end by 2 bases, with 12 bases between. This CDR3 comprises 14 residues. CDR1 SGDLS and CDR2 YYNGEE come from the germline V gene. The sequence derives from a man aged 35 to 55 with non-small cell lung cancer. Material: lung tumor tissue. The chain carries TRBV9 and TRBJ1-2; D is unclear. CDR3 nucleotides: TGTGCCAGCAGCCCCGAGGCGGGCAACTATGGCTACACCTTC. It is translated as CASSPEAGNYGYTF.